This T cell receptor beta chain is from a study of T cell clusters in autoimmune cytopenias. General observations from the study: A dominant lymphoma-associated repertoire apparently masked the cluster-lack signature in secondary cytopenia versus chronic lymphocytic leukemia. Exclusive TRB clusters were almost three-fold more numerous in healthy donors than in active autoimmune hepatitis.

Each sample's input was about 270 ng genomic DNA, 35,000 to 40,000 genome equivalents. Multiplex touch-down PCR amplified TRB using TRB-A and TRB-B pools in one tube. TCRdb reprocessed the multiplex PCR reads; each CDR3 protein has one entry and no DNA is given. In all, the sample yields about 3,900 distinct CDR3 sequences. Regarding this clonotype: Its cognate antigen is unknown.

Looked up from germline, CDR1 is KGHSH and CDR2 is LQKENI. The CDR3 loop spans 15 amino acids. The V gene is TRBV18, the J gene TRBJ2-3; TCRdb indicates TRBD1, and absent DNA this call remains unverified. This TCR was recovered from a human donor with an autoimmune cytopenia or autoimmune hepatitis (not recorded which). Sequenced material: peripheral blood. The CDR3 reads CASSPSGVMTDTQYF.